The 22 T cell receptor beta chains below all came from one sample that was sequenced in a study of cytomegalovirus exposure and HLA in healthy donors. The PCR employed 60 Vbeta primers together with 13 Jbeta primers. Repertoires were generated with immunoSEQ multiplex PCR, while TCRdb's copy carries only in-frame clones and drops some. The sample carries 90,000 to 130,000 clones, 55% to 65% recorded once. Sequencing was performed on PBMCs. These receptors were taken from a woman aged 30 to 39 in good health and CMV-seronegative.

The J gene is TRBJ1-5, the V gene TRBV7-8; 9 positions match TRBD1. Per the germline V gene, CDR1 is SGHVS and CDR2 is FQNEAQ. The CDR3 totals 15 residues. With 5 bases clipped from V and 5 bases from J, the junction kept 7 bases outside the gene matches. CDR3 sequence reads: CASSVEGQGYQPQHF. In DNA, the CDR3 is TGTGCCAGCAGCGTAGAGGGACAGGGTTATCAGCCCCAGCATTTT.

This clone was seen a handful of times. The V gene is TRBV5-1, the J gene TRBJ2-5; possible D gene TRBD1, 6 bases. The germline V gene has CDR1 SGHRS and CDR2 YFSETQ. The V and J ends lost 1 base and 5 bases respectively, with 9 bases between them. There are 13 residues in the CDR3. The CDR3: CASSLTGWETQYF. DNA of the CDR3: TGCGCCAGCAGCTTGACAGGGTGGGAGACCCAGTACTTC. The variable domain in full, completed from reference TRBV5-1 and TRBJ2-5, reads KAGVTQTPRYLIKTRGQQVTLSCSPISGHRSVSWYQQTPGQGLQFLFEYFSETQRNKGNFPGRFSGRQFSNSRSEMNVSTLELGDSALYLCASSLTGWETQYFGPGTRLLVL.

The J gene is TRBJ2-2, the V gene TRBV5-5; the D gene is possibly TRBD1 (5 bases). The CDR3 is 15 residues long. Germline CDR1 reads SGHKS; CDR2 reads YYEKEE (reference sequence). Trimming took off 0 bases at V and 1 base at J, with 7 bases between the two ends. For the CDR3, the DNA is TGTGCCAGCAGCTTGGGACAGATGAACACCGGGGAGCTGTTTTTT. Amino acid sequence: CASSLGQMNTGELFF.

The chain recombines TRBV27 with TRBJ1-5; D is uncertain. V lost 0 bases to trimming and J lost 6 bases, with 9 bases between them. Germline CDR1 is MNHEY and CDR2 is SMNVEV (reference sequence). The CDR3 spans 14 residues. CDR3 amino acids: CASSLSPNFQPQHF. The CDR3 bases are TGTGCCAGCAGTTTATCCCCTAATTTTCAGCCCCAGCATTTT.

This sequence joins TRBV4-1 and TRBJ1-2; D unresolved. Germline V gene lookup returns CDR1 MGHRA and CDR2 YSYEKL. CDR3 length: 14 amino acids. Trimming stripped 1 base from V and 4 bases from J, with 10 bases between. Here the CDR3 reads CASSQVALSYGYTF. DNA for the CDR3: TGCGCCAGCAGCCAAGTTGCCCTAAGCTATGGCTACACCTTC.

This clone was seen once. The chain couples TRBV6-1 to TRBJ2-2, with 8 bases matching TRBD1. This CDR3 contains 15 residues. Trimming removed 4 bases from V and 5 bases from J; junction bases left unmatched: 6. Germline values: CDR1 MNHNS, CDR2 SASEGT. CDR3 nucleotide sequence: TGTGCCAGCAGTGGGCAGGGGGCGGAGACCGGGGAGCTGTTTTTT. This sequence encodes CASSGQGAETGELFF.

This clone was found a few times. The CDR3 protein is CASSESGITEAFF. Written as DNA, the CDR3 is TGCGCCAGCAGTGAATCGGGTATCACTGAAGCTTTCTTT. This sequence joins TRBV10-2 and TRBJ1-1; no definite D call. Germline V gene sequence: CDR1 WSHSY, CDR2 SAAADI. Trimming took off 3 bases at V and 4 bases at J, with 9 bases between the two ends. CDR3 length: 13 amino acids.

Only one count was recorded for this clone. The gene calls are TRBV7-3 and TRBJ1-2, with D uncertain. The CDR3 runs to 13 residues. V lost 6 bases to trimming and J lost 7 bases, with 15 bases between them. In germline, CDR1 is SGHTA, CDR2 FQGTGA. CDR3 sequence: CASSYRRGGGYTF. The CDR3 nucleotides are TGTGCCAGCAGTTACCGACGGGGTGGTGGCTACACCTTC.

This sequence joins TRBV10-2 and TRBJ1-5; D not certain. This CDR3 contains 15 residues. V was clipped by 3 bases and J by 2 bases, with 11 bases between them. From germline, CDR1 is WSHSY and CDR2 SAAADI. The CDR3: CASSDGQRGNQPQHF. The DNA for the CDR3 is TGCGCCAGCAGTGATGGGCAGAGGGGCAATCAGCCCCAGCATTTT.

The chain uses TRBV5-1 and TRBJ1-2, with TRBD1 identical over 8 bases. Germline CDR1 SGHRS, CDR2 YFSETQ. CDR3 size: 13 residues. V trimming: 4 bases; J trimming: 4 bases; junction bases outside the gene matches: 3. DNA for the CDR3: TGCGCCAGCAGCCCCGGACAGGGCTATGGCTACACCTTC. Its protein product is CASSPGQGYGYTF. The full variable domain, in which reference TRBV5-1 and TRBJ1-2 provide the parts outside the CDR3, is KAGVTQTPRYLIKTRGQQVTLSCSPISGHRSVSWYQQTPGQGLQFLFEYFSETQRNKGNFPGRFSGRQFSNSRSEMNVSTLELGDSALYLCASSPGQGYGYTFGSGTRLTVV.

J is TRBJ1-1 and V is TRBV15; D is uncertain. The germline CDR1 and CDR2 sequences are LNHNV and YYDKDF (reference sequence). This CDR3 has 14 residues. V was cut by 0 bases and J by 1 base, with 6 bases left in between. CDR3 bases: TGTGCCACCAGCAGAGAAATCGGGAACACTGAAGCTTTCTTT. Residues: CATSREIGNTEAFF. Based on the CDR3 plus reference TRBV15 and TRBJ1-1, the full variable domain is DAMVIQNPRYQVTQFGKPVTLSCSQTLNHNVMYWYQQKSSQAPKLLFHYYDKDFNNEADTPDNFQSRRPNTSFCFLDIRSPGLGDTAMYLCATSREIGNTEAFFGQGTRLTVV.

This clone has just a few counts. The rearrangement links TRBV18 to TRBJ1-1; D not certain. V lost 4 bases and J 0 bases, leaving 9 bases between the germline ends. The CDR3 is made up of 14 amino acids. Germline values: CDR1 KGHSH, CDR2 LQKENI. CDR3 protein: CASSRNSMNTEAFF. CDR3 nucleotide sequence: TGTGCCAGCTCACGTAACAGCATGAACACTGAAGCTTTCTTT.

The chain has TRBV6-4 and TRBJ2-7; 8 nucleotides align to TRBD1. Germline trimming cut 6 bases from V and 3 bases from J; bases unmatched to any gene: 4. Germline assignment: CDR1 MRHNA and CDR2 SNTAGT. The CDR3 has 13 amino acids. CDR3 bases: TGTGCCAGCAGCCCGGACAGGGACTACGAGCAGTACTTC. It codes for CASSPDRDYEQYF.

The gene calls are TRBV18 and TRBJ1-1; 8 bases line up with TRBD1. V dropped 6 bases and J dropped 1; count of bases not matched to a gene: 4. In germline, CDR1 is KGHSH, CDR2 LQKENI. The CDR3 totals 14 residues. The CDR3 spells CASSRGQGNTEAFF. The CDR3 DNA reads TGTGCCAGCTCTCGCGGACAGGGGAACACTGAAGCTTTCTTT.

This clone was recorded a few times. The chain is built from TRBV27 and TRBJ2-7; 10 nucleotides line up with TRBD2. Germline V gene data show CDR1 as MNHEY and CDR2 as SMNVEV (reference sequence). The CDR3 totals 15 residues. V lost 6 bases, J lost 5 bases, and 10 bases stayed unmatched. DNA for the CDR3: TGTGCCAGCAGAGCTAGCGGGAGTAGGATCCACGAGCAGTACTTC. It is translated as CASRASGSRIHEQYF.

The J gene is TRBJ2-1, the V gene TRBV28, with TRBD2 as a possible D gene (6 bases). The V gene's germline CDR1 is MDHEN and CDR2 SYDVKM. CDR3 size: 12 residues. Trimming left V 3 bases short and J 10 bases short, with 10 bases between. The DNA of the CDR3 is TGTGCCAGCAGTTTCGGCGGGAAAGAGCAGTTCTTC. It specifies CASSFGGKEQFF. Looking up the rest from reference TRBV28 and TRBJ2-1 gives the full variable domain: DVKVTQSSRYLVKRTGEKVFLECVQDMDHENMFWYRQDPGLGLRLIYFSYDVKMKEKGDIPEGYSVSREKKERFSLILESASTNQTSMYLCASSFGGKEQFFGPGTRLTVL.

This sequence joins TRBV7-9 and TRBJ1-2; no definite D call. From germline, CDR1 is SEHNR and CDR2 FQNEAQ (reference sequence). V was shortened by 3 bases and J by 0 bases, with 2 bases between the two germline ends. The CDR3 contains 12 residues. The chain's CDR3 is CASSFTNYGYTF. The CDR3 nucleotides are TGTGCCAGCAGCTTCACTAACTATGGCTACACCTTC.

V usage is TRBV2 and J usage is TRBJ2-4, with 10 bases aligning to TRBD1. CDR1 SNHLY and CDR2 FYNNEI come from the germline V gene. The V gene end was trimmed by 6 bases and the J gene end by 7 bases; junction bases not matched to a gene: 0. This CDR3 spans 12 amino acids. The CDR3 loop is CASRDRGNIQYF. In DNA, the CDR3 is TGTGCCAGCAGGGACAGGGGGAACATTCAGTACTTC.

This clone appeared a few times. The chain couples TRBV27 to TRBJ2-5; D remains ambiguous. The DNA end lines up better with TRBJ2-7; the J call may be wrong. The CDR3 spans 11 residues. Germline V gives CDR1 MNHEY, CDR2 SMNVEV (reference sequence). The CDR3 spells CASSRGFEQYF. The DNA of the CDR3 is TGTGCCAGCAGTAGAGGCTTCGAGCAGTACTTC.

The V call is TRBV28, the J call TRBJ1-1, with D hard to call. V lost 4 bases to trimming and J lost 2 bases, with 14 bases between them. The germline gives CDR1 MDHEN, CDR2 SYDVKM. There are 15 residues in the CDR3. CDR3 region: CASSSPRPGNTEAFF. DNA of the CDR3: TGTGCCAGCAGTTCCCCGCGCCCCGGTAACACTGAAGCTTTCTTT.

This chain uses TRBV6-9 with TRBJ2-3; 9 bases fit TRBD2. Losses at the gene ends were 5 bases for V and 6 bases for J; bases not matched to a gene: 12. The CDR3 spans 16 residues. Per the germline V gene, CDR1 is MNHGY and CDR2 is SVAAGI. CDR3 DNA: TGTGCCAGCAGTCCTCGGAGAGCGGGAGGAATGGATACGCAGTATTTT. This gives the protein CASSPRRAGGMDTQYF.

The chain couples TRBV9 to TRBJ2-1; D perhaps matches TRBD2 (6 bases). The CDR3 is made up of 15 amino acids. Germline V gene data show CDR1 as SGDLS and CDR2 as YYNGEE. V was cut by 0 bases and J by 9 bases, with 16 bases left in between. The CDR3 DNA reads as TGTGCCAGCAGCGTAGGGACGGGAGTGGGTAGTGAGCAGTTCTTC. This sequence encodes CASSVGTGVGSEQFF.